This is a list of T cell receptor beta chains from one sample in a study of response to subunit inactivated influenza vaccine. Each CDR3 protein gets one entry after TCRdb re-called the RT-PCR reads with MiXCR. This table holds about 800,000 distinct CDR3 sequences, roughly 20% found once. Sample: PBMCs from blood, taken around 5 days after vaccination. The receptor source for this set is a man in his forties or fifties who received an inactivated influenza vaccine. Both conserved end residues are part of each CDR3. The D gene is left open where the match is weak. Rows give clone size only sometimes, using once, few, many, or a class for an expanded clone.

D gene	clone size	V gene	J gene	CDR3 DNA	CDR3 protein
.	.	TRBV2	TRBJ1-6	TGTGCCAGCACTGAAACCTATAATTCACCCCTCCACTTT	CASTETYNSPLHF
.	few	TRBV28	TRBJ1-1	TGTGCCAGCAGTCCATACCATACTTCGAACACTGAAGCTTTCTTT	CASSPYHTSNTEAFF
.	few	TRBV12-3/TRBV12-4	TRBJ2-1	TGTGCCAGCAGCCTTCCTGGGGGGGCCGTGGGCAATGAGCAGTTCTTC	CASSLPGGAVGNEQFF
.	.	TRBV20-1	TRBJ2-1	TGCAGTGCTGAAAGACAGCCGAGCTCCTACAATGAGCAGTTCTTC	CSAERQPSSYNEQFF
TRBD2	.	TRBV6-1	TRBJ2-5	TGTGCCAGCAGTACCGTAGCGGGAGGCTTCGGTGAGACCCAGTACTTC	CASSTVAGGFGETQYF
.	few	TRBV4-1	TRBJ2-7	TGCGCCAGCAGCCGGGACGTTATCTCCTACGAGCAGTACTTC	CASSRDVISYEQYF
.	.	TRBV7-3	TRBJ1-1	TGTGCCAGCGGCATAGGGGCGAACACTGAAGCTTTCTTT	CASGIGANTEAFF
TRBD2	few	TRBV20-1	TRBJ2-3	TGCAGTGCTGGCAATAGCGGGAATACAGATACGCAGTATTTT	CSAGNSGNTDTQYF
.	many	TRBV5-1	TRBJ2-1	TGCGCCAGCAGCTGGGGGACGCCGAAGGATGAGCAGTTCTTC	CASSWGTPKDEQFF
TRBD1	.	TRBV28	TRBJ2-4	TGTGCCAGCAGCCGCACAGGGGGCATTGCCAAAAACATTCAGTACTTC	CASSRTGGIAKNIQYF
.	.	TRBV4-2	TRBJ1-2	TGTGCCAGCAGCCAAGAATTCTATGGCTACACCTTC	CASSQEFYGYTF
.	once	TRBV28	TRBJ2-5	TGTGCCAGCAGTTTTGGTTGGGAGCGGTCTCAAGAGACCCAGTACTTC	CASSFGWERSQETQYF
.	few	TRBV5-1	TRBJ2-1	TGCGCCAGCAGCCCGCAGGGAGCCCACAATGAGCAGTTCTTC	CASSPQGAHNEQFF
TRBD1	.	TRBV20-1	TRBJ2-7	TGCAGTGCTAGACAGGGGGCTCGGTACGAGCAGTACTTC	CSARQGARYEQYF
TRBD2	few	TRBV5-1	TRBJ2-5	TGCGCCAGCAGCTTGGCCGGGACTAGCGGGATGGAGGGAGAGACCCAGTACTTC	CASSLAGTSGMEGETQYF
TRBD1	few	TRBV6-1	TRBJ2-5	TGTGCCAGCAGCCCGGGACAGACACAAGAGACCCAGTACTTC	CASSPGQTQETQYF
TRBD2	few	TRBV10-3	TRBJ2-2	TGTGCCACCACTAGCGCAACGAACACCGGGGAGCTGTTTTTT	CATTSATNTGELFF
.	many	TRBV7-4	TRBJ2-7	TGTGCCAGCAGCCCGAGGGGACTCTTACGCAGGGAGCAGTACTTC	CASSPRGLLRREQYF
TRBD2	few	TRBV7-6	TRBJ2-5	TGTGCCAGCAGCTTAGGGACTAGCGGGGCACAAGAGACCCAGTACTTC	CASSLGTSGAQETQYF
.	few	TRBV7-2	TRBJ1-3	TGTGCCAGCAGCTTAGTAGGTTCCGCCTCTGGAAACACCATATATTTT	CASSLVGSASGNTIYF
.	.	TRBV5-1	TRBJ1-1	TGCGCCAGCAGCTCCCAGAGTGTGGGGACTATGAACACTGAAGCTTTCTTT	CASSSQSVGTMNTEAFF
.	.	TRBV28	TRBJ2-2	TGTGCCAGCACGTGGGGGACCGGGGAGCTGTTTTTT	CASTWGTGELFF
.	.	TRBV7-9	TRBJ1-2	TGTGCCAGCAGCGGCCTCCGGAGCGTTAACTATGGCTACACCTTC	CASSGLRSVNYGYTF
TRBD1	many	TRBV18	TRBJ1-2	TGTGCCAGCTCACCACGGACAGGGGGCAACTATGGCTACACCTTC	CASSPRTGGNYGYTF
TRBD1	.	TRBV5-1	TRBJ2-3	TGCGCCAGCAGCTCGTGGGGACAGGGGAGCACAGATACGCAGTATTTT	CASSSWGQGSTDTQYF
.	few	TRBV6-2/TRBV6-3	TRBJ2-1	TGTGCCAGCAGTTACCCTCCGCTCAATGAGCAGTTCTTC	CASSYPPLNEQFF
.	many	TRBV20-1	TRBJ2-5	TGCAGTGCTACGGGACTCCCTCGATTGGAGACCCAGTACTTC	CSATGLPRLETQYF
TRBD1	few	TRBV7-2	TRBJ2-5	TGTGCCAGCAGCTCGCGACAGGGACAGACCCAGTACTTC	CASSSRQGQTQYF
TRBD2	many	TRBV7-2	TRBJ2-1	TGTGCCAGCAGCTTCCCGGGACTAGCGGGAGGCAACAATGAGCAGTTCTTC	CASSFPGLAGGNNEQFF
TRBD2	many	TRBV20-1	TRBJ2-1	TGCAGTGCTAGATCGACTAGCGGGCGTTACAATGAGCAGTTCTTC	CSARSTSGRYNEQFF
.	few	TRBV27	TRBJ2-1	TGTGCCAGCAGTTTGGGAGGCCTAGCTTACAATGAGCAGTTCTTC	CASSLGGLAYNEQFF
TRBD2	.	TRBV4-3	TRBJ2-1	TGCGCCAGCAGCCAGGGGGACTACCATTTTGCCTACAATGAGCAGTTCTTC	CASSQGDYHFAYNEQFF
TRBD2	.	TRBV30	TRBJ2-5	TGTGCCTGGAGTTGGGCTAGCGGGAGTGAGACCCAGTACTTC	CAWSWASGSETQYF
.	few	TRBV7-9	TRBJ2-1	TGTGCCAGCAGCCAGCTCGGACAGACCAATGAGCAGTTCTTC	CASSQLGQTNEQFF
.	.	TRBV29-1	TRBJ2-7	TGCAGCGTTGCACGGGCGAACACCTACGAGCAGTACTTC	CSVARANTYEQYF
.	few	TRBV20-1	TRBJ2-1	TGCAGTGCTAGAGGGTTAGATTACAATGAGCAGTTCTTC	CSARGLDYNEQFF
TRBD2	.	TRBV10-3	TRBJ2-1	TGTGCCATCAGTGAGTCGATGGGAGGGCCGGAAGGTCGGTTCTTC	CAISESMGGPEGRFF
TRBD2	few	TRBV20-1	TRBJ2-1	TGCAGTGCTAGAGGGGCCCCTAGCGGGAGGGCCCGCGAGCAGTTCTTC	CSARGAPSGRAREQFF
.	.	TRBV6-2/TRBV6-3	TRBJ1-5	TGTGCCAGCAGTCCGGGACGGAGGGGGCAGCCCCAGCATTTT	CASSPGRRGQPQHF
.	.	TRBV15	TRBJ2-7	TGTGCCACCAGCAGAGAGGGTTTGAACTACGAGCAGTACTTC	CATSREGLNYEQYF
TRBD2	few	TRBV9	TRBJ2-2	TGTGCCAGCAGCGTAGGCGGGAGCGCGAACACCGGGGAGCTGTTTTTT	CASSVGGSANTGELFF
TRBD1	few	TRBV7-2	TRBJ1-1	TGTGCCAGCACCCCTACAGGGGGCGCGGGCACTGAAGCTTTCTTT	CASTPTGGAGTEAFF
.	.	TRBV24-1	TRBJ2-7	TGTGCCACCAGTGATAGCGATGGGCGGAACTCCTACGAGCAGTACTTC	CATSDSDGRNSYEQYF
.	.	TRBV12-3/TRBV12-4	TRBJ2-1	TGTGCCAGCAGTTTGCTTAGGGCCCGTCTGTTCTTC	CASSLLRARLFF
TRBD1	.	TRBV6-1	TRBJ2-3	TGTGCCAGCACCCTTCTTGGACAGGGTAGGAGCACAGATACGCAGTATTTT	CASTLLGQGRSTDTQYF
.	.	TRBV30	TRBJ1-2	TGTGCCTGGAGTGTAACAGGGAGGTATGGCTACACCTTC	CAWSVTGRYGYTF
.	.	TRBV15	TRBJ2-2	TGTGCCACCAGCAGATCTAGACTTGCAAACACCGGGGAGCTGTTTTTT	CATSRSRLANTGELFF
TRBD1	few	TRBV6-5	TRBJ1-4	TGTGCCAGCAGTTACGCCACAGGGGAGGAAGAAAAACTGTTTTTT	CASSYATGEEEKLFF